Many counts were recorded for the clone carrying this T cell receptor (beta chain). Its specificity is unknown. A single record per CDR3 protein comes from TCRdb applying MiXCR to the 5' RACE reads. The repertoire consists of nearly 30,000 distinct CDR3 sequences, with 5% occurring once and the leading ten covering about 38%. Per the germline V gene, CDR1 is SGHVS and CDR2 is FNYEAQ. This CDR3 spans 15 amino acids. V shed 5 bases and J shed 5 bases, with 19 bases lying between them. This entry belongs to a study of T cells after yellow fever vaccination. Whole-study findings and limits: From the bulk population, abundant clonotypes could contaminate and appear within FACS-sorted repertoires.

The sample consisted of CD8+ T cells sorted from PBMCs, taken 10 days after the yellow fever booster vaccination. The chain uses TRBV7-6 and TRBJ2-7; D could derive from TRBD1 or TRBD2 (6 bases each). The clonotype was recovered from a man aged 30 to 45 who received the YFV17D yellow fever vaccine. CDR3 nucleotide sequence: TGTGCCAGCAGCCCCCCAGGCGGGACAACGAACGAGCAGTACTTC. Residues: CASSPPGGTTNEQYF.